This TCR beta chain was captured by sequencing in a study of cytomegalovirus exposure and HLA in healthy donors. Use of 60 Vbeta and 13 Jbeta primers characterized the PCR. Assay used: immunoSEQ multiplex PCR; TCRdb lists only in-frame clones, some missing. Here the sample spans more than 55,000 clones, roughly four fifths being singletons. This CDR3 has 15 residues. V was pared by 1 base and J by 1 base, with 11 bases between. Germline V CDR1 and CDR2: SGHAT, FQNNGV. Concerning this clone itself: As yet, its antigen is unknown.

Findings of the study overall: In a later analysis, CMV-associated beta chains were mostly HLA-associated, it appeared. Later analysis demonstrated an association between a missense DCLRE1C variant and TCR beta V- and J-gene trimming.

This receptor was obtained from a woman aged 60-70 years in good health and CMV-seropositive. Material for sequencing was PBMCs. This chain uses TRBV11-2 with TRBJ2-7; no reliable D call. The CDR3 nucleotides read TGTGCCAGCAGCTTAGCCGGCGGTGATTCCTACGAGCAGTACTTC. It yields the protein CASSLAGGDSYEQYF.